The 18 T cell receptor beta chains below were found in one sample sequenced in a study of OX40 agonist ivuxolimab in advanced cancers. Libraries were prepared by immunoSEQ multiplex PCR; TCRdb keeps only in-frame clonotypes and omits some of them. The sample yields roughly 80,000 clones, 65% to 90% seen once. Material: CD4+ or CD8+ T cells sorted from blood, obtained in a trial of the OX40 agonist ivuxolimab. These receptors were taken from an adult with an advanced solid tumor such as melanoma, head and neck, liver or kidney cancer.

This clone was seen just once. The rearrangement joins TRBV30 to TRBJ2-5; TRBD1 aligns across 9 bases. V dropped 8 bases and J dropped 5; count of bases not matched to a gene: 6. The CDR3 is 12 amino acids. CDR1 GTSNPN and CDR2 SVGIG come from the germline V gene (reference sequence). The CDR3, as DNA: TGTGCCGAAGGGACAGGGAGGGAGACCCAGTACTTC. Translation gives CAEGTGRETQYF.

This chain uses TRBV7-9 with TRBJ2-1; D perhaps matches TRBD2 (6 bases). Germline loops: CDR1 SEHNR, CDR2 FQNEAQ (reference sequence). V dropped 1 base and J dropped 8 bases, with 15 bases sitting between them. This CDR3 comprises 15 residues. The DNA of the CDR3 is TGTGCCAGCAGCTTAGGCGGGGCGGCGGAACATGAGCAGTTCTTC. Translating gives CASSLGGAAEHEQFF.

The J gene is TRBJ2-7, the V gene TRBV19; 8 bases match TRBD1. The length of the CDR3 is 14 residues. Unmatched junction bases numbered 7, after V lost 7 bases and J lost 2 bases. From germline, CDR1 is LNHDA and CDR2 SQIVND (reference sequence). CDR3 in amino acids: CASKRDRQTYEQYF. DNA for the CDR3: TGTGCCAGTAAACGGGACAGGCAAACCTACGAGCAGTACTTC.

The V call is TRBV18, the J call TRBJ1-4; D is possibly TRBD1 (5 bases). Germline V lookup: CDR1 KGHSH, CDR2 LQKENI. The CDR3 length is 16 residues. V dropped 2 bases and J dropped 4 bases, with 14 bases sitting between them. The CDR3 nucleotides are TGTGCCAGCTCACCAGCGGAGGGGTCGGATAATGAAAAACTGTTTTTT. It codes for CASSPAEGSDNEKLFF.

This chain uses TRBV11-3 with TRBJ2-5, with no clear D. CDR1 and CDR2 from the germline V gene are SGHNT and YENEEA. The CDR3 sequence is 13 residues long. V lost 5 bases to trimming and J lost 5 bases, with 12 bases between them. CDR3 sequence (DNA): TGTGCCAGCAGCCTAAATTTCGGTGAGACCCAGTACTTC. Residues: CASSLNFGETQYF.

The J gene is TRBJ1-3, the V gene TRBV19, with D possibly being TRBD1 (5 bases). V was clipped by 5 bases and J by 4 bases, with 12 bases between them. CDR3 length: 14 amino acids. Germline CDR1 and CDR2: LNHDA and SQIVND (reference sequence). CDR3 protein: CASSAQGPGNTIYF. For the CDR3, the DNA is TGTGCCAGTAGTGCCCAGGGCCCCGGAAACACCATATATTTT.

V and J are TRBV29-1 and TRBJ1-1, with D maybe TRBD1 (5 bases). V dropped 4 bases and J dropped 4 bases, with 10 bases sitting between them. Germline lookup yields CDR1 SQVTM and CDR2 ANQGSEA. This CDR3 comprises 12 residues. The chain's CDR3 is CSVVQGATEAFF. CDR3 coding DNA: TGCAGCGTTGTTCAGGGTGCCACTGAAGCTTTCTTT. Filled out from reference TRBV29-1 and TRBJ1-1, the complete variable domain reads SAVISQKPSRDICQRGTSLTIQCQVDSQVTMMFWYRQQPGQSLTLIATANQGSEATYESGFVIDKFPISRPNLTFSTLTVSNMSPEDSSIYLCSVVQGATEAFFGQGTRLTVV.

V is TRBV6-5 and J is TRBJ2-7; 7 nucleotides match TRBD1. There are 14 residues in the CDR3. With 5 bases clipped from V and 2 bases from J, the junction kept 6 bases outside the gene matches. Germline assignment: CDR1 MNHEY and CDR2 SVGAGI. The CDR3 bases are TGTGCCAGCAGTAGGAACAGGGGTACCTACGAGCAGTACTTC. It specifies CASSRNRGTYEQYF.

The V gene is TRBV5-1, the J gene TRBJ1-4; D perhaps matches TRBD1 (6 bases). The ends were cut back, 0 bases at V and 5 bases at J, with 8 bases in the middle. The CDR3 loop spans 14 amino acids. Germline assignment: CDR1 SGHRS and CDR2 YFSETQ. The CDR3 bases are TGCGCCAGCAGCTTGGTGCAGGGGAATGAAAAACTGTTTTTT. Protein: CASSLVQGNEKLFF. The full variable domain, its missing parts supplied by reference TRBV5-1 and TRBJ1-4, is KAGVTQTPRYLIKTRGQQVTLSCSPISGHRSVSWYQQTPGQGLQFLFEYFSETQRNKGNFPGRFSGRQFSNSRSEMNVSTLELGDSALYLCASSLVQGNEKLFFGSGTQLSVL.

The chain links TRBV5-8 to TRBJ2-1; a possible D gene is TRBD1 (6 bases). Trimming left V 0 bases short and J 0 bases short, with 7 bases between. The CDR3 is 15 residues long. Germline-derived CDR1 and CDR2 are SGHTS and YDEGEE. CDR3 DNA sequence: TGTGCCAGCAGCTTGGGACAGGACTCCTACAATGAGCAGTTCTTC. It translates to CASSLGQDSYNEQFF. Filled out from reference TRBV5-8 and TRBJ2-1, the complete variable domain reads EAGVTQSPTHLIKTRGQQATLRCSPISGHTSVYWYQQALGLGLQFLLWYDEGEERNRGNFPPRFSGRQFPNYSSELNVNALELEDSALYLCASSLGQDSYNEQFFGPGTRLTVL.

The CDR3 loop reads CATGTGNYGYTF. The DNA of the CDR3 is TGTGCCACCGGGACAGGGAACTATGGCTACACCTTC. The chain joins TRBV6-1 to TRBJ1-2; 9 bases line up with TRBD1. Germline values: CDR1 MNHNS, CDR2 SASEGT. V gave up 10 bases and J gave up 2 bases; unmatched junction bases: 2. This CDR3 has 12 amino acids.

The chain employs TRBV28 and TRBJ2-7, with TRBD2 matching 10 bases. V lost 6 bases and J lost 2; bases outside the gene matches: 13. The CDR3 spans 17 residues. CDR1 MDHEN and CDR2 SYDVKM come from the germline V gene. The CDR3 nucleotides are TGTGCCAGCAGGCCCAGCGGGGGGGACGTTTTTCCCTACGAGCAGTACTTC. Amino acids: CASRPSGGDVFPYEQYF. The full variable domain, in which reference TRBV28 and TRBJ2-7 provide the parts outside the CDR3, is DVKVTQSSRYLVKRTGEKVFLECVQDMDHENMFWYRQDPGLGLRLIYFSYDVKMKEKGDIPEGYSVSREKKERFSLILESASTNQTSMYLCASRPSGGDVFPYEQYFGPGTRLTVT.

The J gene is TRBJ1-2, the V gene TRBV6-1; 7 nucleotides match TRBD1. V trimming: 4 bases; J trimming: 8 bases; junction bases outside the gene matches: 7. The CDR3 totals 13 residues. The germline V gene encodes CDR1 MNHNS and CDR2 SASEGT. Written as DNA, the CDR3 is TGTGCCAGCAGTGCCGGGACAGCGAGGGGCTACACCTTC. Protein sequence: CASSAGTARGYTF.

This clone occurred a few times. The chain carries TRBV25-1 and TRBJ1-6; D is perhaps TRBD1 (5 bases). Germline values: CDR1 MGHDK, CDR2 SYGVNS. Deletions cut 7 bases from V and 7 bases from J, with 14 bases between. The CDR3 consists of 14 residues. The CDR3 here is CASKRQGENSPLHF. The CDR3 nucleotides are TGTGCCAGCAAGAGGCAGGGAGAGAATTCACCCCTCCACTTT.

This clone was seen a single time. The chain has TRBV7-2 and TRBJ1-2; 8 nucleotides agree with TRBD1. Germline CDR1 SGHTA, CDR2 FQGNSA. CDR3 length: 15 residues. Unmatched junction bases numbered 13, after V lost 5 bases and J lost 8 bases. The CDR3 sequence: CASSARQGTLWGYTF. CDR3 in DNA: TGTGCCAGCAGCGCGAGACAGGGGACTCTATGGGGCTACACCTTC.

The J gene is TRBJ1-1, the V gene TRBV7-8; D is unclear. The ends were cut back, 1 base at V and 6 bases at J, with 9 bases in the middle. The germline V gene has CDR1 SGHVS and CDR2 FQNEAQ. The CDR3 is made up of 13 amino acids. CDR3 amino acids: CASSLEQVAEAFF. DNA for the CDR3: TGTGCCAGCAGCTTAGAGCAGGTTGCTGAAGCTTTCTTT.

This clone was picked up a small number of times. This chain links TRBV30 with TRBJ1-3; D gene unclear. Germline assignment: CDR1 GTSNPN and CDR2 SVGIG (reference sequence). This CDR3 has 11 amino acids. Trimming stripped 2 bases from V and 5 bases from J, with 4 bases between. CDR3 DNA sequence: TGTGCCTGGAGTAGCAGAAACACCATATATTTT. As protein: CAWSSRNTIYF.

The gene calls are TRBV9 and TRBJ2-1; D not certain. Germline assignment: CDR1 SGDLS and CDR2 YYNGEE. This CDR3 contains 16 residues. V lost 4 bases and J 1 base, leaving 15 bases between the germline ends. The CDR3 spells CASSPRTGRSYNEQFF. The CDR3 DNA reads TGTGCCAGCAGCCCTAGGACGGGCCGGTCCTACAATGAGCAGTTCTTC.